This T cell receptor (beta chain) emerged from a study of blood T cell repertoires in COVID-19. Study in general: Donors in the United States, Italy and Spain gave samples during acute or convalescent COVID-19. In each case, the material was cDNA or gDNA derived from T cells, B-cell-depleted T cells, or PBMCs.

Produced via immunoSEQ multiplex PCR; TCRdb's table is partial and in-frame only. This table has roughly 500,000 clones, 80% to 90% appearing once. The V segment lost 9 bases and the J segment 2 bases; nucleotides outside the gene matches: 1. This CDR3 has 12 residues. Germline V gene sequence: CDR1 LNHDA, CDR2 SQIVND (reference sequence). The TCR comes from a young man with COVID-19, enrolled during active disease. The sequenced sample was peripheral blood. The rearrangement joins TRBV19 to TRBJ2-4, with 7 bases lining up with TRBD1. CDR3 loop: CASRGSKNIQYF. CDR3 nucleotide sequence: TGTGCCAGCAGGGGGTCCAAAAACATTCAGTACTTC.